A selection of T cell receptor beta chains follows, all from one sample in a study of shared clonotypes between healthy human individuals. Measured with immunoSEQ multiplex PCR; TCRdb has only the in-frame clones, and not every one. The table has approximately 2.5 million clones, over 85% seen once. The material sequenced was naive CD4+ T cells from PBMCs. The receptors derive from a man between 18 and 29 years old in good health. Some clones in this sample may be carry-over from other donors' samples. CDR3s include the opening cysteine and the closing phenylalanine or tryptophan. The D gene is left open where the match is weak. Clone sizes are given selectively: once, few, many, or a class where the clone is expanded.

j_call: TRBJ2-7
clone_size: -
d_call: -
v_call: TRBV18
cdr3_nt: TGTGCCAGCTCACCACCGGGAGGAGGGAACGACGAGCAGTACTTC
cdr3_aa: CASSPPGGGNDEQYF

j_call: TRBJ2-3
clone_size: once
d_call: TRBD2
v_call: TRBV13
cdr3_nt: TGTGCCAGCAGCACTTACCGGACTAGCGGAAGCACAGATACGCAGTATTTT
cdr3_aa: CASSTYRTSGSTDTQYF

j_call: TRBJ2-1
clone_size: -
d_call: TRBD1
v_call: TRBV2
cdr3_nt: TGTGCCAGCAGCAGAGACAGGGGGTTATACAATGAGCAGTTCTTC
cdr3_aa: CASSRDRGLYNEQFF

j_call: TRBJ2-7
clone_size: -
d_call: -
v_call: TRBV14
cdr3_nt: TGTGCCAGCAGCCCCAAACGGGACACCTTGGAGCAGTACTTC
cdr3_aa: CASSPKRDTLEQYF

j_call: TRBJ2-7
clone_size: -
d_call: -
v_call: TRBV6-6
cdr3_nt: TGTGCCAGCAGTTACTACCGACAAGCATCATACGAGCAGTACTTC
cdr3_aa: CASSYYRQASYEQYF

j_call: TRBJ1-4
clone_size: -
d_call: -
v_call: TRBV6-1
cdr3_nt: TGTGCCAGCAGTGTAGTTGCAACTAATGAAAAACTGTTTTTT
cdr3_aa: CASSVVATNEKLFF

j_call: TRBJ1-1
clone_size: once
d_call: -
v_call: TRBV27
cdr3_nt: TGTGCCAGCAGTTTCGGAAGGGGGGTGAACACTGAAGCTTTCTTT
cdr3_aa: CASSFGRGVNTEAFF

j_call: TRBJ2-3
clone_size: -
d_call: TRBD1
v_call: TRBV5-1
cdr3_nt: TGCGCCAGCAGCTCGGGGACAGCAGACACAGATACGCAGTATTTT
cdr3_aa: CASSSGTADTDTQYF

j_call: TRBJ1-5
clone_size: -
d_call: -
v_call: TRBV19
cdr3_nt: TGTGCCAGTAAACCAGATAGCAATCAGCCCCAGCATTTT
cdr3_aa: CASKPDSNQPQHF

j_call: TRBJ2-1
clone_size: -
d_call: -
v_call: TRBV7-9
cdr3_nt: TGTGCCAGCACCCTACTAGCCAATGAGCAGTTCTTC
cdr3_aa: CASTLLANEQFF

j_call: TRBJ2-7
clone_size: -
d_call: -
v_call: TRBV7-8
cdr3_nt: TGTGCCAGCAGCTTAGTGGAGGCCTACCTCGAGCAGTACTTC
cdr3_aa: CASSLVEAYLEQYF

j_call: TRBJ1-1
clone_size: once
d_call: -
v_call: TRBV7-2
cdr3_nt: TGTGCCAGCGACCGGGGGCTGAACACTGAAGCTTTCTTT
cdr3_aa: CASDRGLNTEAFF

j_call: TRBJ1-6
clone_size: -
d_call: TRBD1
v_call: TRBV6-5
cdr3_nt: TGTGCCAGCAGAATACAGGGGATTTCTTCACCCCTCCACTTT
cdr3_aa: CASRIQGISSPLHF

j_call: TRBJ2-7
clone_size: -
d_call: -
v_call: TRBV9
cdr3_nt: TGTGCCAGCAGCGCGAGCGGGACAGGATCCTACGAGCAGTACTTC
cdr3_aa: CASSASGTGSYEQYF

j_call: TRBJ1-5
clone_size: -
d_call: -
v_call: TRBV28
cdr3_nt: TGTGCCAGCATCCAAGGGGGGGCTCAGCCCCAGCATTTT
cdr3_aa: CASIQGGAQPQHF

j_call: TRBJ2-7
clone_size: -
d_call: -
v_call: TRBV6-6
cdr3_nt: TGTGCCAGCAGTTACTCTAGCCGTTTCGAGCAGTACTTC
cdr3_aa: CASSYSSRFEQYF

j_call: TRBJ2-7
clone_size: -
d_call: TRBD1
v_call: TRBV7-8
cdr3_nt: TGTGCCAGCAGCTTGGGACAGCCCTACGAGCAGTACTTC
cdr3_aa: CASSLGQPYEQYF